This entry concerns a single T cell receptor (beta chain). These data come from a study of blood T cell repertoires in COVID-19. Study details: From T cells, B-cell-depleted T cells, or PBMCs came the material, which was cDNA or gDNA.

Trimming pared 1 base from V and 2 bases from J, leaving 9 bases between. Germline V CDR1 and CDR2: SGHTA, FQGNSA. The CDR3 loop spans 15 amino acids. In the authors' methods: From reference gene primer amplification, estimates of nucleated cell counts were derived. Profiling relied on immunoSEQ multiplex PCR, and the TCRdb table lists in-frame clones only, not all of them. Clonal size and the V and J genes are those of that table, whereas D and trimming came from the DNA. This sample has 250,000 to 300,000 clones, with around nine tenths found just once. Cohort assignment relied on participant-reported clinical history.

This sequence was found in a woman in her 40s who had recovered from COVID-19. The chain couples TRBV7-2 to TRBJ1-5; D gene unclear. The specimen was PBMCs or T cells enriched from blood (not recorded which). The CDR3 DNA is TGTGCCAGCAGCTTAGAGGAGGGCCGCAATCAGCCCCAGCATTTT. Its protein product is CASSLEEGRNQPQHF.